Listed below are T cell receptor beta chains from one sample, sequenced in a study of cytomegalovirus exposure and HLA in healthy donors. TCRdb's copy holds only in-frame clones and misses some; the assay was immunoSEQ multiplex PCR. The data contain approximately 150,000 clones, 82% of them seen just once; the ten biggest clones take up 3.4%. The sample consisted of PBMCs. The source of these receptors is a male donor in good health and CMV-seronegative. Each CDR3 is given with its conserved first and last residue. The D gene is left open where the match is weak. Expanded clones get a size class; other rows say once, few or many, or leave the size out.

clone_size: NA; cdr3_length: 14; d_call: NA; j_call: TRBJ2-5; v_call: TRBV7-7; cdr3_aa: CASSLTRVGETQYF; cdr3_nt: TGTGCCAGCAGCCTCACCCGGGTCGGCGAGACCCAGTACTTC
clone_size: NA; cdr3_length: 15; d_call: NA; j_call: TRBJ1-1; v_call: TRBV28; cdr3_aa: CASSLQGPVSTEAFF; cdr3_nt: TGTGCCAGCAGTTTACAGGGTCCGGTAAGCACTGAAGCTTTCTTT
clone_size: NA; cdr3_length: 15; d_call: NA; j_call: TRBJ2-1; v_call: TRBV9; cdr3_aa: CASSVDGGYVGEQFF; cdr3_nt: TGTGCCAGCAGCGTAGATGGAGGGTATGTTGGAGAGCAGTTCTTC
clone_size: NA; cdr3_length: 14; d_call: NA; j_call: TRBJ2-7; v_call: TRBV6-5; cdr3_aa: CASSWGRGRYEQYF; cdr3_nt: TGTGCCAGCAGCTGGGGGCGGGGGCGCTACGAGCAGTACTTC
clone_size: NA; cdr3_length: 15; d_call: TRBD2; j_call: TRBJ2-3; v_call: TRBV13; cdr3_aa: CASSTGTSGTDTQYF; cdr3_nt: TGTGCCAGCAGCACAGGGACTAGCGGAACAGATACGCAGTATTTT
clone_size: NA; cdr3_length: 15; d_call: TRBD2; j_call: TRBJ2-7; v_call: TRBV6-1; cdr3_aa: CASSQGTSGFYEQYF; cdr3_nt: TGTGCCAGCAGTCAAGGGACTAGCGGGTTCTACGAGCAGTACTTC
clone_size: NA; cdr3_length: 14; d_call: TRBD1; j_call: TRBJ1-1; v_call: TRBV7-2; cdr3_aa: CASSLTGPLTEAFF; cdr3_nt: TGTGCCAGCAGCTTGACAGGGCCTCTCACTGAAGCTTTCTTT
clone_size: NA; cdr3_length: 15; d_call: NA; j_call: TRBJ1-5; v_call: TRBV13; cdr3_aa: CASSLGRGGNQPQHF; cdr3_nt: TGTGCCAGCAGCTTAGGACGGGGTGGCAATCAGCCCCAGCATTTT
clone_size: NA; cdr3_length: 18; d_call: TRBD2; j_call: TRBJ2-1; v_call: TRBV18; cdr3_aa: CASSPRAGWDYVHNEQFF; cdr3_nt: TGTGCCAGCTCACCACGCGCCGGGTGGGACTATGTCCACAATGAGCAGTTCTTC
clone_size: NA; cdr3_length: 16; d_call: NA; j_call: TRBJ1-3; v_call: TRBV7-8; cdr3_aa: CASSLARRSSGNTIYF; cdr3_nt: TGTGCCAGCAGCTTAGCGCGTAGATCCTCTGGAAACACCATATATTTT
clone_size: NA; cdr3_length: 15; d_call: NA; j_call: TRBJ2-7; v_call: TRBV2; cdr3_aa: CASKEEMGSPGEQYF; cdr3_nt: TGTGCCAGCAAGGAGGAGATGGGTAGCCCAGGCGAGCAGTACTTC
clone_size: NA; cdr3_length: 16; d_call: NA; j_call: TRBJ2-7; v_call: TRBV7-6; cdr3_aa: CASSLERGPNSYEQYF; cdr3_nt: TGTGCCAGCAGCTTAGAAAGGGGCCCCAACTCCTACGAGCAGTACTTC
clone_size: once; cdr3_length: 15; d_call: TRBD2; j_call: TRBJ2-5; v_call: TRBV7-2; cdr3_aa: CASSLAKRGQETQYF; cdr3_nt: TGTGCCAGCAGCTTAGCGAAGCGGGGCCAAGAGACCCAGTACTTC
clone_size: NA; cdr3_length: 15; d_call: TRBD1; j_call: TRBJ1-2; v_call: TRBV9; cdr3_aa: CASSAPGQGALGYTF; cdr3_nt: TGTGCCAGCAGCGCCCCGGGACAGGGGGCGCTTGGCTACACCTTC
clone_size: NA; cdr3_length: 14; d_call: NA; j_call: TRBJ1-1; v_call: TRBV7-9; cdr3_aa: CASSTSTGNTEAFF; cdr3_nt: TGTGCCAGCAGCACCTCGACGGGGAACACTGAAGCTTTCTTT
clone_size: NA; cdr3_length: 16; d_call: NA; j_call: TRBJ1-5; v_call: TRBV4-1; cdr3_aa: CASSQDGGIAGQPQHF; cdr3_nt: TGCGCCAGCAGCCAAGATGGGGGTATAGCGGGTCAGCCCCAGCATTTT
clone_size: NA; cdr3_length: 15; d_call: TRBD1; j_call: TRBJ1-4; v_call: TRBV5-1; cdr3_aa: CASSLTDRGNEKLFF; cdr3_nt: TGCGCCAGCAGCTTGACGGACAGGGGAAATGAAAAACTGTTTTTT
clone_size: NA; cdr3_length: 13; d_call: NA; j_call: TRBJ2-7; v_call: TRBV5-1; cdr3_aa: CASSPRGAHEQYF; cdr3_nt: TGCGCCAGCAGCCCCAGGGGGGCCCACGAGCAGTACTTC
clone_size: once; cdr3_length: 15; d_call: NA; j_call: TRBJ2-1; v_call: TRBV6-4; cdr3_aa: CASSPIAGLYNEQFF; cdr3_nt: TGTGCCAGCAGTCCCATTGCGGGACTTTACAATGAGCAGTTCTTC
clone_size: NA; cdr3_length: 15; d_call: TRBD1; j_call: TRBJ2-5; v_call: TRBV7-3; cdr3_aa: CASSLSGGGGKTQYF; cdr3_nt: TGTGCCAGCAGCTTATCAGGGGGCGGTGGGAAGACCCAGTACTTC
clone_size: NA; cdr3_length: 17; d_call: TRBD1; j_call: TRBJ2-1; v_call: TRBV7-6; cdr3_aa: CASSPTLQGAGYNEQFF; cdr3_nt: TGTGCCAGCAGCCCTACCTTGCAGGGGGCGGGCTACAATGAGCAGTTCTTC
clone_size: NA; cdr3_length: 15; d_call: TRBD1; j_call: TRBJ1-2; v_call: TRBV19; cdr3_aa: CASSIGQGASYGYTF; cdr3_nt: TGTGCCAGTAGCATAGGACAGGGGGCGAGCTATGGCTACACCTTC
clone_size: NA; cdr3_length: 15; d_call: NA; j_call: TRBJ2-7; v_call: TRBV19; cdr3_aa: CASSIYAGQIYEQYF; cdr3_nt: TGTGCCAGTAGTATTTACGCCGGACAGATCTACGAGCAGTACTTC
clone_size: NA; cdr3_length: 12; d_call: NA; j_call: TRBJ1-5; v_call: TRBV6-1; cdr3_aa: CASSPRDQPQHF; cdr3_nt: TGTGCCAGCAGTCCCCGAGATCAGCCCCAGCATTTT
clone_size: NA; cdr3_length: 16; d_call: NA; j_call: TRBJ2-1; v_call: TRBV7-9; cdr3_aa: CSSSLGERELDNEQFF; cdr3_nt: TGTTCCAGCAGCTTAGGGGAGAGGGAGTTGGACAATGAGCAGTTCTTC
clone_size: NA; cdr3_length: 12; d_call: TRBD1; j_call: TRBJ1-1; v_call: TRBV5-4; cdr3_aa: CASGTGNTEAFF; cdr3_nt: TGTGCCAGTGGGACAGGGAACACTGAAGCTTTCTTT
clone_size: NA; cdr3_length: 13; d_call: NA; j_call: TRBJ2-3; v_call: TRBV4-1; cdr3_aa: CASSQDAAYTQYF; cdr3_nt: TGCGCCAGCAGCCAAGACGCGGCATATACGCAGTATTTT
clone_size: NA; cdr3_length: 14; d_call: NA; j_call: TRBJ1-5; v_call: TRBV2; cdr3_aa: CASSGEEVDQPQHF; cdr3_nt: TGTGCCAGCAGTGGGGAGGAGGTGGATCAGCCCCAGCATTTT
clone_size: few; cdr3_length: 15; d_call: NA; j_call: TRBJ2-7; v_call: TRBV25-1; cdr3_aa: CASSEGSWSNYEQYF; cdr3_nt: TGTGCCAGCAGTGAAGGGTCCTGGAGTAACTACGAGCAGTACTTC
clone_size: NA; cdr3_length: 18; d_call: TRBD1; j_call: TRBJ1-1; v_call: TRBV6-1; cdr3_aa: CASSGPGQGVRGRTEAFF; cdr3_nt: TGTGCCAGCAGTGGGCCCGGGCAGGGGGTAAGAGGTCGCACTGAAGCTTTCTTT
clone_size: NA; cdr3_length: 13; d_call: NA; j_call: TRBJ2-1; v_call: TRBV29-1; cdr3_aa: CSVEAFDRMFQFF; cdr3_nt: TGCAGCGTTGAAGCTTTCGACAGGATGTTCCAGTTCTTC
clone_size: NA; cdr3_length: 18; d_call: TRBD2; j_call: TRBJ2-2; v_call: TRBV7-3; cdr3_aa: CASSLDPWEGSNTGELFF; cdr3_nt: TGTGCCAGCAGCTTAGATCCATGGGAGGGCTCGAACACCGGGGAGCTGTTTTTT